These T cell receptor beta chains were read from a single sample in a study of blood T cell repertoires in COVID-19. The method was immunoSEQ multiplex PCR; TCRdb's version includes in-frame clones alone and lacks a portion of them. Altogether around 200,000 clones are present, around four fifths being singletons, with the ten largest covering approximately 7.4%. The source material was peripheral blood. The receptors here all came from a woman aged 45-60 years with acute or convalescent COVID-19. CDR3s include the opening cysteine and the closing phenylalanine or tryptophan. D genes are given only for firm matches. Size values are once, few and many counts, or a class for expanded clones, and some rows have none.

CASSLDRGSNQPQHF	TGTGCCAGCAGCTTGGACAGGGGGAGTAATCAGCCCCAGCATTTT	.	TRBJ1-5	TRBD1	TRBV7-2
CATSDPINPGTTAYNEQFF	TGTGCCACCAGTGATCCGATCAACCCCGGGACTACTGCCTACAATGAGCAGTTCTTC	.	TRBJ2-1	TRBD2	TRBV24-1
CASSRDRQETQYF	TGTGCCAGCAGCCGCGACAGGCAAGAGACCCAGTACTTC	.	TRBJ2-5	.	TRBV14
CASSKGRNRGDTEAFF	TGTGCCAGCAGCAAAGGCCGAAACAGGGGAGACACTGAAGCTTTCTTT	.	TRBJ1-1	.	TRBV21-1
CASSLTGGDAEAFF	TGTGCCAGCAGTTTAACAGGGGGAGACGCTGAAGCTTTCTTT	.	TRBJ1-1	TRBD1	TRBV28
CASGQLAGGINEQFF	TGTGCCAGCGGGCAGCTAGCGGGAGGGATCAATGAGCAGTTCTTC	.	TRBJ2-1	TRBD2	TRBV28
CASSLGTAENIQYF	TGTGCCAGCAGCTTAGGGACAGCCGAAAACATTCAGTACTTC	.	TRBJ2-4	.	TRBV7-8
CAWSGGRASEQFF	TGTGCCTGGAGCGGGGGGAGGGCGTCTGAGCAGTTCTTC	.	TRBJ2-1	TRBD2	TRBV30
CASSPPLWGQGLHYGYTF	TGTGCCAGCAGCCCTCCTCTTTGGGGACAGGGCTTACACTATGGCTACACCTTC	.	TRBJ1-2	TRBD1	TRBV7-8
CASSSLITYEQYF	TGTGCCAGCAGCTCCTTAATAACCTACGAGCAGTACTTC	.	TRBJ2-7	.	TRBV5-4
CASSSRTGETDTQYF	TGTGCCAGCAGCTCCCGGACAGGGGAGACAGATACGCAGTATTTT	many	TRBJ2-3	TRBD1	TRBV9
CASSYSAGPYEQYF	TGTGCCAGCAGTTACTCGGCAGGGCCCTACGAGCAGTACTTC	once	TRBJ2-7	.	TRBV6-5
CASSHKIRVGDYGYTF	TGTGCCAGCAGCCATAAAATTCGGGTAGGGGACTATGGCTACACCTTC	.	TRBJ1-2	.	TRBV3-1/TRBV3-2
CTSSRSDRGNSPLHF	TGCACCAGCAGCCGATCGGACAGGGGGAATTCACCCCTCCACTTT	.	TRBJ1-6	.	TRBV1
CASSPPPPRSNEQFF	TGTGCCAGCAGCCCGCCACCCCCTAGATCCAATGAGCAGTTCTTC	.	TRBJ2-1	.	TRBV9
CAISESAALRGLPYGYTF	TGTGCCATCAGTGAGTCGGCGGCTTTAAGGGGGCTTCCCTATGGCTACACCTTC	.	TRBJ1-2	TRBD1	TRBV10-3
CSVGGRDRTDGNEQFF	TGCAGCGTTGGAGGGAGGGACCGTACAGATGGTAATGAGCAGTTCTTC	once	TRBJ2-1	TRBD2	TRBV29-1
CASSLLENGELFF	TGTGCCAGCAGTCTGCTGGAGAACGGGGAGCTGTTTTTT	.	TRBJ2-2	.	TRBV28
CASSQNGGSTEQFF	TGTGCCAGCAGCCAAAATGGCGGGAGTACTGAGCAGTTCTTC	.	TRBJ2-1	TRBD2	TRBV3-1/TRBV3-2
CASRGGLAGGPSTGELFF	TGTGCCAGCAGGGGCGGACTAGCGGGAGGACCTAGCACCGGGGAGCTGTTTTTT	.	TRBJ2-2	TRBD2	TRBV5-4
CASSPRDRGFSGANVLTF	TGTGCCAGCAGCCCCCGGGACAGGGGATTCTCTGGGGCCAACGTCCTGACTTTC	.	TRBJ2-6	TRBD1	TRBV7-6
CATSDPGQDSNEQFF	TGTGCCACCAGTGATCCAGGACAGGACAGCAATGAGCAGTTCTTC	.	TRBJ2-1	TRBD1	TRBV24-1
CASSDRLGDTQYF	TGTGCCAGTAGTGACAGGTTGGGGGATACGCAGTATTTT	.	TRBJ2-3	.	TRBV19
CASSLAGAEDTQYF	TGTGCCAGCAGCTTAGCGGGAGCAGAAGATACGCAGTATTTT	.	TRBJ2-3	.	TRBV11-2
CASSQDIYGAGGEQFF	TGCGCCAGCAGCCAAGATATTTATGGGGCCGGTGGTGAGCAGTTCTTC	.	TRBJ2-1	.	TRBV4-1
CAGPFKRETNEQFF	TGCGCCGGCCCTTTTAAGCGGGAGACGAATGAGCAGTTCTTC	.	TRBJ2-1	TRBD2	TRBV10-1
CASSLQGVNTGELFF	TGTGCCAGCAGCTTACAGGGCGTGAACACCGGGGAGCTGTTTTTT	.	TRBJ2-2	.	TRBV6-5
CATSDTVSGVTDTQYF	TGTGCCACCAGTGATACCGTTAGCGGAGTCACAGATACGCAGTATTTT	.	TRBJ2-3	.	TRBV24-1
CASSEERAGIYGYTF	TGTGCCAGCAGTGAAGAGCGGGCGGGAATCTATGGCTACACCTTC	.	TRBJ1-2	.	TRBV6-1